The present entry profiles one TCR beta chain with its context. Its target is not known. The data derive from a study of cytomegalovirus exposure and HLA in healthy donors. The CDR3 totals 14 residues. V was cut by 4 bases and J by 6 bases, with 12 bases left in between. Per germline, CDR1 LNHNV and CDR2 YYDKDF (reference sequence). Primers for the PCR totalled 60 Vbeta and 13 Jbeta. Assay used: immunoSEQ multiplex PCR; TCRdb lists only in-frame clones, some missing. The sample records fewer than 250,000 clones, around 75% being singletons. Study-level results: A missense variant in DCLRE1C was later tied to TCR beta V- and J-gene trimming. DRB1 had the most TCR associations and HLA-C the fewest, a later analysis found, with rates varying by HLA locus.

The V gene is TRBV15, the J gene TRBJ1-4, with no clear D. The receptor's source is a male donor in good health and CMV-seropositive. Sequencing was carried out using PBMCs. The CDR3 is CATSTARPYEKLFF. The DNA for the CDR3 is TGTGCCACCAGCACGGCCAGGCCATATGAAAAACTGTTTTTT.